This T cell receptor (beta chain) was sequenced during a study of cytotoxic CD8 clonotypes in ibrutinib-treated CLL. Study details: Of a cohort that held around 11 relapsed/refractory and over 14 treatment-naive patients, around 18 were IGHV unmutated. Sequencing produced an average of around 250,000 productive templates and 85,000 to 100,000 productive rearrangements per sample.

Sequenced by immunoSEQ multiplex PCR; TCRdb stores in-frame clones only, minus some. The sample lists more than 60,000 clones, less than 85% occurring once. The CDR3 sequence is 11 residues long. The V and J ends lost 5 bases and 4 bases respectively, with 5 bases between them. The germline CDR1 and CDR2 sequences are SNHLY and FYNNEI. Study-level points and caveats: Private clonotypes, not public ones, expanded at ibrutinib response.

As to this clone: Its antigen is currently unknown.

The chain is built from TRBV2 and TRBJ2-5, with unresolved D. The TCR originated in a human donor with chronic lymphocytic leukemia. The sample was PBMCs, taken after 24 months of ibrutinib treatment. The CDR3 sequence: CASSQVETQYF. The DNA of the CDR3 is TGTGCCAGCAGTCAAGTAGAGACCCAGTACTTC.